These 7 T cell receptor beta chains share one sample of origin, sequenced in a study of CD8 T cells in ankylosing spondylitis. One entry per CDR3 protein, called by TCRdb with MiXCR from the 5' RACE reads. Of hundreds of thousands of distinct CDR3 sequences in the sample, 8% to 10% were seen once. The sample comprised blood, either unsorted or a sorted T cell fraction (not recorded which). The origin of the receptors is a female donor with ankylosing spondylitis or in good health (not recorded which).

Worth noting for this clonotype: Since the CDR3 does not end with the conserved phenylalanine or tryptophan, this likely comes from a read error. This chain uses TRBV5-1 with TRBJ2-2; no definite D call. V was shortened by 0 bases and J by 5 bases, with 5 bases between the two germline ends. This CDR3 region has 13 residues. The germline CDR1 and CDR2 sequences are SGHRS and YFSETQ. The DNA for the CDR3 is TGCGCCAGCAGCTTGGATGGAACCGGGGAGCTGTTTTCT. Protein: CASSLDGTGELFS.

This clonotype came up many times. The chain couples TRBV6-5 to TRBJ2-2; TRBD1 aligns across 8 bases. V was clipped by 2 bases and J by 8 bases; unmatched bases: 10. Per the germline V gene, CDR1 is MNHEY and CDR2 is SVGAGI. CDR3 size: 16 residues. The CDR3: CASSYRLARGQGELFF. Written as DNA, the CDR3 is TGTGCCAGCAGTTACCGGTTGGCCAGGGGGCAAGGGGAGCTGTTTTTT.

Many counts were recorded for this clonotype. The chain combines TRBV6-1 with TRBJ2-3; TRBD2 matches at 8 bases. There are 15 residues in the CDR3. CDR1 is MNHNS, CDR2 SASEGT, per germline. The ends lost 8 bases at V and 1 base at J; junction bases unmatched: 8. CDR3 bases: TGTGCCAGCCTCCCTCCGGGGGGGCGCACAGATACGCAGTATTTT. Protein product: CASLPPGGRTDTQYF.

Many counts were recorded for this clonotype. This sequence joins TRBV12-3 or TRBV12-4 and TRBJ2-2, with 8 bases identical to TRBD1. The CDR3 sequence is 16 residues long. V shed 5 bases and J 5 bases; nucleotides not matched to a gene: 10. The CDR3: CASSPITRTGTGELFF. The CDR3 DNA reads as TGTGCCAGCAGTCCTATTACCCGGACAGGGACCGGGGAGCTGTTTTTT.

This clonotype was picked up many times. This rearrangement joins TRBV4-2 to TRBJ2-7; 9 nucleotides line up with TRBD2. Per the germline V gene, CDR1 is LGHNA and CDR2 is YNFKEQ. The CDR3 length is 15 residues. J was trimmed by 0 bases and V by 0 bases; bases with no gene match: 0. CDR3 DNA: TGTGCCAGCAGCCAAGAGACTAGCGGCTCCTACGAGCAGTACTTC. Translation gives CASSQETSGSYEQYF.

This chain uses TRBV21-1 with TRBJ2-1; the table's D gene call, TRBD1, was not cross checked with the DNA. TRBV21-1 has pseudogene status. The CDR3 is 16 residues long. CDR3 nucleotides: TGTGCCAGCACCGACATCGACAGGGAGAGGCGCGATGAGCAGTTCTTC. Translated: CASTDIDRERRDEQFF.

This clonotype was found many times. This chain connects TRBV20-1 to TRBJ1-5; D uncertain. Germline values: CDR1 DFQATT, CDR2 SNEGSKA (reference sequence). CDR3 size: 16 residues. V shed 6 bases and J shed 0 bases, with 18 bases lying between them. In DNA, the CDR3 is TGCAGTGCCCTGGGGTTAACTAAGTATAGCAATCAGCCCCAGCATTTT. Amino acids: CSALGLTKYSNQPQHF.